The T cell receptor (beta chain) described here comes from a study of molecular identifiers for immune sequencing clone quantification. Naive CD8 libraries came from about 19,000 to 1,100,000 sorted cells with 10%, 30% or 50% RNA. Per the germline V gene, CDR1 is KGHDR and CDR2 is SFDVKD. The CDR3 is made up of 16 amino acids. Trimming cost V 5 bases and J 1 base, with 16 bases left between them. This clonotype was detected only a few times. Previously described methods with listed TCR primers produced the bulk TCR libraries. TCRdb recomputed calls from the PCR reads with MiXCR, one row per CDR3 protein. The sample lists approximately 320,000 distinct CDR3 sequences, 24% seen once, with 0.7% to 0.95% in the top ten.

The chain couples TRBV24-1 to TRBJ2-5; a weak D match, TRBD1 (5 bases). Sequencing was carried out using naive CD8+ T cells from blood, with Jurkat cell RNA spiked in. Documented subset: FACS-sorted CD8+CD4-CCR7+CD45RA+ naive T cells. This sequence originates from a human donor in good health. Some libraries in this study had Jurkat cell RNA spiked in. DNA of the CDR3: TGTGCCACCAGTGCCCCTAGACAGAATACCCAAGAGACCCAGTACTTC. Protein product: CATSAPRQNTQETQYF.